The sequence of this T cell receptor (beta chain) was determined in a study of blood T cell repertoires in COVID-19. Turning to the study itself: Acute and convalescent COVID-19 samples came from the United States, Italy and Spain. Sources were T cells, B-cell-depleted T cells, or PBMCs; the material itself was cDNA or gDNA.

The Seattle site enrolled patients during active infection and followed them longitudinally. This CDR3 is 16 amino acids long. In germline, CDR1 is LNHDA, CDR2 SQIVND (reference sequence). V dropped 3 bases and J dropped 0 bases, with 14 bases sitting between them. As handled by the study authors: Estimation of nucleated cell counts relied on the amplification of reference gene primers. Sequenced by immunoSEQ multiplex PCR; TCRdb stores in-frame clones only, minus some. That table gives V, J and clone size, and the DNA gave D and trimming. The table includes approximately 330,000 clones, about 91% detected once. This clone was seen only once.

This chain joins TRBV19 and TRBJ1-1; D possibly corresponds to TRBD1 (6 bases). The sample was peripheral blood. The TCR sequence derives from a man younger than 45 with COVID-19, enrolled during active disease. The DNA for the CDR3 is TGTGCCAGTAGTATGGGGGCAGGGTCTTTGAACACTGAAGCTTTCTTT. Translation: CASSMGAGSLNTEAFF.